The sequence of this TCR beta chain was determined in a study of response to subunit inactivated influenza vaccine (dated by TCRdb to between 2018 and 2020). Regarding the research as a whole: To follow how T cells responded to a trivalent subunit inactivated influenza vaccine, the researchers relied on deep quantitative profiling of the T cell receptor repertoire. Broader findings and caveats from the paper: According to the authors, only a limited number of new T cells may be recruited by each seasonal influenza vaccination.

V trim: 0 bases; J trim: 6 bases; unmatched bases: 10. In the germline V gene, CDR1 corresponds to LGHNA and CDR2 to YSLEER. The CDR3 spans 19 residues, from the cysteine through the phenylalanine. Of the read, only the CDR3 DNA is kept; its 57 bases are in frame from base 1. To note about this clonotype: What this receptor recognizes is not known. It has no much larger one-base neighbor in the sample; base qualities were not kept.

Library method: RT-PCR. Sequencing used an Illumina HiSeq 2500. Clones were called with MiXCR by TCRdb after fastp trimmed the public reads at Q25, and only in-frame beta chains were retained. Each record represents a unique CDR3 protein, reported with the most common genes and DNA among its rows. The sample records under 200,000 distinct CDR3 sequences, about a tenth of which are singletons. The ten most abundant clones make up 9.5% to 15% of the sample. The sample's time point label, in plain terms: 45 days after influenza vaccine administration. The sequenced sample was non-naive T cells sorted from PBMCs, obtained 40 to 50 days after vaccination. The cell subset or site label for this specimen denotes: memory T cell fraction. The receptor comes from a man between 45 and 60 years old who received an inactivated influenza vaccine. Donor details come from another sample of the same person, matched by shared clones. The chain joins TRBV4-3 to TRBJ2-2, with 13 bases in between that match TRBD2. The CDR3 region has the sequence CASSQDFTSGRAESGELFF. The DNA sequence follows: TGCGCCAGCAGCCAAGATTTTACTAGCGGGAGGGCCGAGTCCGGGGAGCTGTTTTTT.